These 3 T cell receptor beta chains were sequenced from one sample in a study of tumor and adjacent non-tumor tissue in lung cancer. A modified ARM-PCR protocol with three rounds of nested PCR amplified TCRbeta. TCRdb independently ran MiXCR on the multiplex PCR reads; one entry per CDR3 protein. Of approximately 110,000 distinct CDR3 sequences in the sample, 62% are singletons; the top ten hold under 20%. No cell sorting was done before RNA was extracted from the tissue. More than 3 cm separated this lung sample from the edge of the tumor. The material sequenced was distant non-tumor lung tissue. The receptors were sampled from a man aged 55 to 69 with non-small cell lung cancer.

This clonotype was seen repeatedly, ten times or more. This rearrangement joins TRBV20-1 to TRBJ2-5; 8 bases match TRBD2. Germline loops: CDR1 DFQATT, CDR2 SNEGSKA (reference sequence). The V and J ends lost 6 bases and 5 bases, in that order; junction bases with no gene match: 5. The CDR3 is made up of 12 amino acids. CDR3 loop: CSAGTSGETQYF. The CDR3, as DNA: TGCAGTGCAGGGACTAGTGGGGAGACCCAGTACTTC.

This clonotype was seen many times. The chain combines TRBV6-5 with TRBJ2-1; D unclear. V lost 8 bases to trimming and J lost 10 bases, with 18 bases between them. The CDR3 consists of 13 residues. Germline values: CDR1 MNHEY, CDR2 SVGAGI. The CDR3 DNA follows: TGTGCCAGCTCAAGGGTACTAACCCTCGAGCAGTTCTTC. Translating gives CASSRVLTLEQFF.

The gene calls are TRBV6-2 or TRBV6-3 and TRBJ2-1; 10 nucleotides line up with TRBD2. V shed 9 bases, J shed 6 bases, and the junction held 5 bases outside the gene matches. Germline V gene sequence: CDR1 MNHEY, CDR2 SVGEGT. CDR3 length: 13 amino acids. This CDR3 is CASSTSGTNEQFF. Written as DNA, the CDR3 is TGTGCCAGTTCCACTAGCGGGACCAATGAGCAGTTCTTC.